The clone carrying this TCR beta chain was found once. What it binds is unknown. This record belongs to a study of cytomegalovirus exposure and HLA in healthy donors. Overall study results and limits: In vitro work confirmed that three CMV-associated chains recognize CMV antigens.

PCR primers comprised 60 Vbeta and 13 Jbeta primers. Using immunoSEQ multiplex PCR, the repertoire was profiled, and TCRdb retains in-frame clones only, with some absent. The sample lists 120,000 or so clones, over 65% occurring once. J lost 11 bases, V lost 3 bases, and 9 bases had no gene match. The germline gives CDR1 LNHDA, CDR2 SQIVND (reference sequence). The CDR3 runs to 14 residues. These donors counted as nominally healthy when sampled, but unrecorded immune exposures were likely. This receptor was identified in a man between 18 and 29 years old in good health and CMV-seronegative. The chain couples TRBV19 to TRBJ2-5, with 10 bases aligning to TRBD1. The sequenced material came from PBMCs. DNA of the CDR3: TGTGCCAGTAGTATGCGACAGGGGGCCTTTGAGCAGTACTTC. This encodes CASSMRQGAFEQYF.